This T cell receptor beta chain emerged from a study of pediatric ulcerative colitis. Study-wide results and limits: All ulcerative colitis patients, but no controls, carried a couple of rectal clonotypes. Compared with controls, ulcerative colitis showed greater blood-rectum clone sharing.

V was pared by 1 base and J by 3 bases, with 9 bases of the junction left unmatched. The CDR3 runs 18 residues. The germline gives CDR1 SNHLY, CDR2 FYNNEI. During colonoscopy, one to two rectal pinch biopsies were collected. Control subjects, colonoscoped for suspected IBD, had macroscopically and histologically normal endoscopy. Generated by immunoSEQ multiplex PCR, the TCRdb table keeps only in-frame clones and is missing some. The sample lists around 16,000 clones; 80% were seen once. This clone was detected only once. Antigen unknown. This receptor was obtained from a boy younger than 18 who was a control in a study of pediatric ulcerative colitis. The gene calls are TRBV2 and TRBJ2-3; 11 positions match TRBD2. What was sequenced was gut tissue. The CDR3 DNA reads as TGTGCCAGCAGTGAAGAGCTAGCGGGGGGACCATATACAGATACGCAGTATTTT. Amino acid sequence: CASSEELAGGPYTDTQYF. Supplemented by reference TRBV2 and TRBJ2-3, the full variable domain reads EPEVTQTPSHQVTQMGQEVILRCVPISNHLYFYWYRQILGQKVEFLVSFYNNEISEKSEIFDDQFSVERPDGSNFTLKIRSTKLEDSAMYFCASSEELAGGPYTDTQYFGPGTRLTVL.